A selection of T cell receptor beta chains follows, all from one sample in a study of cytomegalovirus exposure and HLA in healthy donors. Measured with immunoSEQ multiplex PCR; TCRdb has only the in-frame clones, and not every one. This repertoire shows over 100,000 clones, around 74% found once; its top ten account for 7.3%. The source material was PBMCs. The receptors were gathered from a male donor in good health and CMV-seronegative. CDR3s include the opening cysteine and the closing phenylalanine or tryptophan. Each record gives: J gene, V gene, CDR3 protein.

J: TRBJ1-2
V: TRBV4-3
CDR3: CASSQDLQGGYGYTF

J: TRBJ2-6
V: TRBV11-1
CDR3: CASSYIRGSGANVLTF

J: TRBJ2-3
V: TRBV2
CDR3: CASRLSGSTDTQYF

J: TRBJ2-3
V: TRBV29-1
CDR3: CSVDPGGTSTDTQYF

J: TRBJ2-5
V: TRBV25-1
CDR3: CASSEAGAQETQYF

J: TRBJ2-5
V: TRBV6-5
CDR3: CASSYSASGGQETQYF

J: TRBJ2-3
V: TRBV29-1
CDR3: CSVASGSDTQYF

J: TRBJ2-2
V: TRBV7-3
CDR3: CASSYTSDTGELFF

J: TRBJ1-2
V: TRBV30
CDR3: CAWSVGGYGYTF

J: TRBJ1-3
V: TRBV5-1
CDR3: CASSASQGASGNTIYF

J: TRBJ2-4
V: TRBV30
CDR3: CAWSVLGGGEIQYF

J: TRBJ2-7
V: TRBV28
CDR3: CASSFGAGGQGFYEQYF

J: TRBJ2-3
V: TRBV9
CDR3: CASSVLAGGGTDTQYF

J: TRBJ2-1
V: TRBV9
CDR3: CASSVAGGTPYNEQFF

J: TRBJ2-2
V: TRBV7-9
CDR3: CASSAGTGGRNTGELFF

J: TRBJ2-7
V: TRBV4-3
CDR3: CASSPFDKAYEQYF

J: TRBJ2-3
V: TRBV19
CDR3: CASSISGTSTDTQYF

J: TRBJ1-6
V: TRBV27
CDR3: CASTSGGAYNSPLHF

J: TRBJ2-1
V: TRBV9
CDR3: CASSVEGGSLNEQFF

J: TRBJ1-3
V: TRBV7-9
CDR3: CASSLDRASGNTIYF

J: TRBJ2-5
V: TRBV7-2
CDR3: CASSLGTSGRARETQYF

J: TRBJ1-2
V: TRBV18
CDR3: CASSPFTQGSGGYTF

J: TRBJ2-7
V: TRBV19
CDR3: CASSVRDRVTYEQYF

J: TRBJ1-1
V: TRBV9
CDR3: CASSVGPQPDRGQSTEAFF

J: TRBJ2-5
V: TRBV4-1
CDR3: CASSHYGTGEQETQYF

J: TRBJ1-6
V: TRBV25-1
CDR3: CASSPMGQGYNSPLHF

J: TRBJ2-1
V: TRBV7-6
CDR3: CASSLGQGYEQFF

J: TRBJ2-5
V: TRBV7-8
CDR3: CASSLEARGETQYF

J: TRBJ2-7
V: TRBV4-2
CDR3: CASSRGTSGSSYEQYF

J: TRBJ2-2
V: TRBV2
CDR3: CASSLRGTGELFF

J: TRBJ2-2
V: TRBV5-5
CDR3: CASSLVARQELFF

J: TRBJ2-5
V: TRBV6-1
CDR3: CASSENVRTSQETQYF

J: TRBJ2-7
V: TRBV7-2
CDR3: CASSLDGTAYEQYF

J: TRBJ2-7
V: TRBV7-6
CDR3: CASSIGQGFEQYF

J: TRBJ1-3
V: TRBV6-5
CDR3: CASGTGGASGNTIYF

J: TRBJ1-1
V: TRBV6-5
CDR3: CASSFRGEGTEAFF

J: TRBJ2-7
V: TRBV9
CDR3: CASSAPGGDEQYF

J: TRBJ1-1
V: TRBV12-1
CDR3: CASSGTGGGAEAFF

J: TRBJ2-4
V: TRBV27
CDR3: CASSLAGRANIQYF

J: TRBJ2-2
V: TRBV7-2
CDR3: CASSLAGLAGKGGELFF

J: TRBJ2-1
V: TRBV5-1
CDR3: CASSRDAGALWRYEQFF

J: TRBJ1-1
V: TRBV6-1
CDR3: CASSEWAGTEAFF

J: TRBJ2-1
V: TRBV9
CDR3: CASSVGGRASYNEQFF

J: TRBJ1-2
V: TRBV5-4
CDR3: CASSAGTGLIGYGYTF

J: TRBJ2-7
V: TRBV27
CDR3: CASSTRRATISYEQYF

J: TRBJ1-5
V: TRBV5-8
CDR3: CASSQGVGQGRFQPQHF

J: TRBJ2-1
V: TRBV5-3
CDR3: CAGVLAGGRSSYNEQFF

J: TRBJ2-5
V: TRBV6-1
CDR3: CASRARVGETQYF

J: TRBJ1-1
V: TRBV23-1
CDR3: CASSRTGREAFF

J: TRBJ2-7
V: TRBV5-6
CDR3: CASSLRTGVFYEQYF

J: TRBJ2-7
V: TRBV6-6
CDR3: CASSSIRSQAGYEQYF